This TCR beta chain was identified in a study of cytomegalovirus exposure and HLA in healthy donors. General study results and limits: Several of the most significant clusters appeared, in a later analysis, to be linked to common viral pathogens.

The PCR made use of 60 Vbeta and 13 Jbeta primers. TCRdb's table, derived via immunoSEQ multiplex PCR, lists solely in-frame clones and lacks some. The sample yields fewer than 200,000 clones, around 79% seen once. About this clone: Its target is not known.

This receptor was identified in a woman aged 40-49 years in good health and CMV-seronegative. The sequenced sample was PBMCs.

The CDR3: CASSQSGGELFF. For the CDR3, the DNA is TGTGCCAGCAGCCAGTCTGGCGGGGAGCTGTTTTTT. J is TRBJ2-2 and V is TRBV7-2; no clear D. Germline CDR1 SGHTA, CDR2 FQGNSA. This CDR3 has 12 amino acids. V lost 5 bases and J 7 bases, leaving 8 bases between the germline ends.